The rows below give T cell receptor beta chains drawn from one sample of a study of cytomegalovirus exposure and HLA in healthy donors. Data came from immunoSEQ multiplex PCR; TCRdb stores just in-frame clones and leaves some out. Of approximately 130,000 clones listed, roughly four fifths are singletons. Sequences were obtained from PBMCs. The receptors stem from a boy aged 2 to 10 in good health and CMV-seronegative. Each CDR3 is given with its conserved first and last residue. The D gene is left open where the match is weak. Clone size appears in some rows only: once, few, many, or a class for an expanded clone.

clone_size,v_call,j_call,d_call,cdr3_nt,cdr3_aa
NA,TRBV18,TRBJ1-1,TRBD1,TGTGCCAGCTCACTCACGGGGGACAGGGGAGCTTTCTTT,CASSLTGDRGAFF
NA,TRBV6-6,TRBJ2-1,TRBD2,TGTGCCAGCAGCCCCCGGACTAGCGGATTCTACAATGAGCAGTTCTTC,CASSPRTSGFYNEQFF
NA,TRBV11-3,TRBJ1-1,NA,TGTGCCAGCAGCGCGGGCGCCGGGGACACTGAAGCTTTCTTT,CASSAGAGDTEAFF
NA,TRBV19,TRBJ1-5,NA,TGTGCCGGCAAGGAGGGACTTAGCAATCAGCCCCAGCATTTT,CAGKEGLSNQPQHF
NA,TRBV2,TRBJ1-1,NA,TGTGCCAGCAGCCCAGTCGGCGGGGCTGAAGCTTTCTTT,CASSPVGGAEAFF
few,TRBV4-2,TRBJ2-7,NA,TGTGCCAGCAGCCAAGAGGTAGGGACACCTTCCTACGAGCAGTACTTC,CASSQEVGTPSYEQYF
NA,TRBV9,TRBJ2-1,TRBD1,TGTGCCAGCAGCCAAAGACAGGGGGCGCGGGATGAGCAGTTCTTC,CASSQRQGARDEQFF
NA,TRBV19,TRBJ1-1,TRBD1,TGTGCCAGTATATGGACAGGGCGGACTGAAGCTTTCTTT,CASIWTGRTEAFF
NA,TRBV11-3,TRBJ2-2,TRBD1,TGTGCCAGCAGTTCCGGACAGGGTGGTGCCGGGGAGCTGTTTTTT,CASSSGQGGAGELFF
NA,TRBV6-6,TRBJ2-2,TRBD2,TGTGCCAGCAGTTACTTCGGCGGGAGGGTTTCCGGGGAGCTGTTTTTT,CASSYFGGRVSGELFF
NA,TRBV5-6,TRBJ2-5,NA,TGTGCCAGCAGCCCAGGGTACCAAGAGACCCAGTACTTC,CASSPGYQETQYF
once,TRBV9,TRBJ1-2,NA,TGTGCCAGCAGTGCCCCGGACCCGGGGAATGGCTACACCTTC,CASSAPDPGNGYTF
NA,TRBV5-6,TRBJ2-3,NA,TGTGCCAGCAGCTCGCCCGGAGGGGATACGCAGTATTTT,CASSSPGGDTQYF
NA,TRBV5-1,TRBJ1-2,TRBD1,TGCGCCAGCAGCTTGGGACAGGGAATATATGGCTACACCTTC,CASSLGQGIYGYTF
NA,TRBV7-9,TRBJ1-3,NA,TGTGCCAGCAGCCCAGACAGTACTGGAAACACCATATATTTT,CASSPDSTGNTIYF
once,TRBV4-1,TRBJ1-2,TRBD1,TGCGCCAGCAGCCACCCCGCCGGGACAGGGAATAAGGGTGGCTACACCTTC,CASSHPAGTGNKGGYTF
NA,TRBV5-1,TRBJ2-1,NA,TGCGCCAGCAGCTTGGTACCCGCACAAGATGAGCAGTTCTTC,CASSLVPAQDEQFF
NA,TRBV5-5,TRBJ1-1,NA,TGTGCCAGCAGCAGTAGTCCCACTGAAGCTTTCTTT,CASSSSPTEAFF
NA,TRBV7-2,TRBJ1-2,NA,TGTGCCAGCAGCTTAGAACTGAACTATGGCTACACCTTC,CASSLELNYGYTF
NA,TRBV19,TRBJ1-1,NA,TGTGCCAGTACCCTAGGGGCGGAGAACACTGAAGCTTTCTTT,CASTLGAENTEAFF
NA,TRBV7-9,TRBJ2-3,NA,TGTGCCAGCAGCTTAGCAGAAGGTGCCCCGGGAGATACGCAGTATTTT,CASSLAEGAPGDTQYF
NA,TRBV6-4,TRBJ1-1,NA,TGTGCCAGCAGTGAAGGGGCAGGGGAGAGCGCTGAAGCTTTCTTT,CASSEGAGESAEAFF
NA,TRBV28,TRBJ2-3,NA,TGTGCCAGCAGCCCTCCCGGCATTAGCGGTTCTAGCACAGATACGCAGTATTTT,CASSPPGISGSSTDTQYF
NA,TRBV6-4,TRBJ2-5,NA,TGTGCCAGCAGTGACCCCGATAACGGAGAAGAGACCCAGTACTTC,CASSDPDNGEETQYF
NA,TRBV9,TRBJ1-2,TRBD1,TGTGCCAGCAGCTCCCGACAGGGACCCTCTAACTATGGCTACACCTTC,CASSSRQGPSNYGYTF